This is a list of T cell receptor beta chains from one sample in a study of neurological immune-mediated disorders. TCRdb re-called the 5' RACE reads with MiXCR, one entry per CDR3 protein. This table has tens of thousands of distinct CDR3 sequences, roughly 14% appearing once. The sequencing input was PBMCs. These receptors originate from a man under 40 in good health. Both conserved end residues are part of each CDR3. The order of the fields is clone size, J gene, V gene, D gene, CDR3 protein, CDR3 DNA. A D gene is named only where the DNA matches it firmly. Clone size is not always given. Where it is, it says once, few, many or a class for expanded clones.

clone size: few
J gene: TRBJ1-2
V gene: TRBV11-2
D gene: TRBD1
CDR3 protein: CASSSGPGQAYGYTF
CDR3 DNA: TGTGCCAGCAGCTCGGGACCGGGACAGGCGTATGGCTACACCTTC

clone size: many
J gene: TRBJ2-3
V gene: TRBV5-1
D gene: NA
CDR3 protein: CASSLTIVRADTQYF
CDR3 DNA: TGCGCCAGCAGCTTGACCATCGTGAGGGCCGATACGCAGTATTTT

clone size: many
J gene: TRBJ2-7
V gene: TRBV4-1
D gene: NA
CDR3 protein: CASSQEISGTAYEQYF
CDR3 DNA: TGCGCCAGCAGCCAAGAGATTAGCGGAACTGCCTACGAGCAGTACTTC

clone size: NA
J gene: TRBJ1-2
V gene: TRBV6-1
D gene: NA
CDR3 protein: CAGDGRAIGDESYTF
CDR3 DNA: TGTGCCGGCGACGGCAGAGCGATCGGGGATGAGAGCTACACCTTC

clone size: many
J gene: TRBJ2-7
V gene: TRBV27
D gene: NA
CDR3 protein: CASRTRVSGFYEQYF
CDR3 DNA: TGTGCCAGCAGGACCCGGGTGAGCGGTTTTTACGAGCAGTACTTC

clone size: many
J gene: TRBJ1-2
V gene: TRBV18
D gene: NA
CDR3 protein: CASSPPERVRYTF
CDR3 DNA: TGTGCCAGCTCACCACCGGAACGAGTTCGCTACACCTTC

clone size: many
J gene: TRBJ2-5
V gene: TRBV24-1
D gene: TRBD1
CDR3 protein: CATSDLDRGPLETQYF
CDR3 DNA: TGTGCCACCAGTGACCTGGACAGGGGGCCATTGGAGACCCAGTACTTC

clone size: many
J gene: TRBJ2-2
V gene: TRBV12-3/TRBV12-4
D gene: NA
CDR3 protein: CASSRDGVAGELFF
CDR3 DNA: TGTGCCAGCAGCCGGGACGGGGTCGCCGGGGAGCTGTTTTTT

clone size: NA
J gene: TRBJ2-7
V gene: TRBV28
D gene: NA
CDR3 protein: CASSNTQYLSSYEQYF
CDR3 DNA: TGTGCTAGCAGTAATACTCAATATCTTAGCTCCTACGAGCAGTACTTC

clone size: many
J gene: TRBJ2-2
V gene: TRBV19
D gene: NA
CDR3 protein: CASSDKSTGELFF
CDR3 DNA: TGTGCCAGTAGCGACAAATCAACCGGGGAGCTGTTTTTT

clone size: many
J gene: TRBJ2-7
V gene: TRBV25-1
D gene: NA
CDR3 protein: CASSEFEGRSSYEQYF
CDR3 DNA: TGTGCCAGCAGTGAATTTGAGGGAAGGAGCTCCTACGAGCAGTACTTC

clone size: few
J gene: TRBJ2-2
V gene: TRBV19
D gene: NA
CDR3 protein: CASSRIQGGDTGELFF
CDR3 DNA: TGTGCCAGTAGCCGGATACAGGGAGGGGACACCGGGGAGCTGTTTTTT

clone size: once
J gene: TRBJ2-1
V gene: TRBV29-1
D gene: TRBD1
CDR3 protein: CSVRQGVGNEQLF
CDR3 DNA: TGCAGCGTTCGACAGGGGGTAGGCAATGAGCAGTTATTC

clone size: many
J gene: TRBJ2-7
V gene: TRBV18
D gene: TRBD1
CDR3 protein: CASSPRDSAYEQYF
CDR3 DNA: TGTGCCAGCTCACCCCGGGACAGCGCCTACGAGCAGTACTTC

clone size: many
J gene: TRBJ1-5
V gene: TRBV20-1
D gene: NA
CDR3 protein: CSARTRDPRGNQPQHF
CDR3 DNA: TGCAGTGCTAGAACCCGGGACCCGAGGGGCAATCAGCCCCAGCATTTT

clone size: many
J gene: TRBJ2-7
V gene: TRBV29-1
D gene: NA
CDR3 protein: CSVEELGQTSYEQYF
CDR3 DNA: TGCAGCGTTGAAGAGTTGGGACAAACATCCTACGAGCAGTACTTC

clone size: many
J gene: TRBJ2-1
V gene: TRBV29-1
D gene: TRBD2
CDR3 protein: CSVKLAVPNEQFF
CDR3 DNA: TGCAGCGTTAAACTAGCGGTGCCCAATGAGCAGTTCTTC

clone size: many
J gene: TRBJ2-3
V gene: TRBV2
D gene: TRBD2
CDR3 protein: CASSEGDYTDTQYF
CDR3 DNA: TGTGCCAGCAGTGAAGGGGACTACACAGATACGCAGTATTTT

clone size: many
J gene: TRBJ2-5
V gene: TRBV20-1
D gene: NA
CDR3 protein: CSARRGAAIQETQYF
CDR3 DNA: TGCAGTGCTAGGAGAGGAGCGGCAATACAAGAGACCCAGTACTTC

clone size: many
J gene: TRBJ2-1
V gene: TRBV5-6
D gene: TRBD2
CDR3 protein: CASSLLGTSGFNEQFF
CDR3 DNA: TGTGCCAGCAGCCTCTTAGGGACTAGCGGTTTCAATGAGCAGTTCTTC

clone size: NA
J gene: TRBJ2-3
V gene: TRBV5-1
D gene: TRBD2
CDR3 protein: CASSLLAGNGDTQYF
CDR3 DNA: TGCGCCAGCAGCTTGCTAGCGGGGAACGGGGATACGCAGTATTTT

clone size: few
J gene: TRBJ2-1
V gene: TRBV14
D gene: NA
CDR3 protein: CASSRGSGVAYNEQFF
CDR3 DNA: TGTGCCAGCAGCCGGGGAAGCGGCGTGGCCTACAATGAGCAGTTCTTC

clone size: many
J gene: TRBJ1-1
V gene: TRBV5-1
D gene: TRBD1
CDR3 protein: CASSKPGGRGTEAFF
CDR3 DNA: TGCGCCAGCAGCAAACCAGGGGGTAGAGGGACTGAAGCTTTCTTT

clone size: many
J gene: TRBJ2-3
V gene: TRBV5-1
D gene: NA
CDR3 protein: CASSQLAPAVDTQYF
CDR3 DNA: TGCGCCAGCAGCCAACTAGCACCGGCGGTAGATACGCAGTATTTT

clone size: NA
J gene: TRBJ2-7
V gene: TRBV5-1
D gene: TRBD2
CDR3 protein: CASSFGSGSVEQYF
CDR3 DNA: TGCGCCAGCAGCTTCGGTAGCGGGAGCGTCGAGCAGTACTTC

clone size: many
J gene: TRBJ2-2
V gene: TRBV7-9
D gene: TRBD1
CDR3 protein: CASSLGQGDTGELFF
CDR3 DNA: TGTGCCAGCAGCTTGGGGCAGGGGGACACCGGGGAGCTGTTTTTT

clone size: many
J gene: TRBJ2-1
V gene: TRBV16
D gene: NA
CDR3 protein: CASSQLVVDEQFF
CDR3 DNA: TGTGCCAGCAGCCAATTAGTTGTCGATGAGCAGTTCTTC

clone size: many
J gene: TRBJ2-3
V gene: TRBV3-1
D gene: TRBD2
CDR3 protein: CASTPRGAGVGSGSPDTQYF
CDR3 DNA: TGTGCCAGCACCCCAAGGGGAGCGGGAGTCGGCAGCGGGAGTCCAGATACGCAGTATTTT

clone size: NA
J gene: TRBJ2-1
V gene: TRBV20-1
D gene: TRBD1
CDR3 protein: CSASVPNRGQLNEQLF
CDR3 DNA: TGTAGTGCTAGTGTCCCGAACAGGGGGCAATTGAATGAGCAGTTATTC

clone size: many
J gene: TRBJ2-1
V gene: TRBV11-2
D gene: TRBD1
CDR3 protein: CASSYNHGQGNEQFF
CDR3 DNA: TGTGCCAGCAGCTACAACCATGGACAGGGCAATGAGCAGTTCTTC

clone size: many
J gene: TRBJ1-5
V gene: TRBV10-3
D gene: TRBD1
CDR3 protein: CAIRGTGDNQPQHF
CDR3 DNA: TGTGCCATCAGGGGGACAGGGGACAATCAGCCCCAGCATTTT

clone size: many
J gene: TRBJ1-1
V gene: TRBV29-1
D gene: NA
CDR3 protein: CSAHLGTEAFF
CDR3 DNA: TGCAGCGCCCACCTCGGGACTGAAGCTTTCTTT

clone size: many
J gene: TRBJ2-5
V gene: TRBV5-6
D gene: TRBD2
CDR3 protein: CASFLSGSVYETQYF
CDR3 DNA: TGTGCCAGCTTCCTTAGCGGGAGTGTTTACGAGACCCAGTACTTC

clone size: many
J gene: TRBJ2-2
V gene: TRBV29-1
D gene: NA
CDR3 protein: CSVAGTPTGELFF
CDR3 DNA: TGCAGCGTTGCCGGGACACCCACCGGGGAGCTGTTTTTT

clone size: many
J gene: TRBJ2-1
V gene: TRBV20-1
D gene: TRBD2
CDR3 protein: CSAPTSGTYNEQFF
CDR3 DNA: TGCAGTGCGCCGACTAGCGGGACTTACAATGAGCAGTTCTTC

clone size: many
J gene: TRBJ2-5
V gene: TRBV5-1
D gene: TRBD2
CDR3 protein: CASSLEGLAGVEETQYF
CDR3 DNA: TGCGCCAGCAGCTTGGAGGGACTAGCGGGAGTGGAAGAGACCCAGTACTTC

clone size: few
J gene: TRBJ2-1
V gene: TRBV18
D gene: TRBD1
CDR3 protein: CASSPGTGASEQFF
CDR3 DNA: TGTGCCAGCTCCCCCGGGACAGGGGCCAGTGAGCAGTTCTTC

clone size: many
J gene: TRBJ2-1
V gene: TRBV12-3/TRBV12-4
D gene: TRBD2
CDR3 protein: CASTRLAAYNEQFF
CDR3 DNA: TGTGCCAGTACCCGACTAGCTGCCTACAATGAGCAGTTCTTC

clone size: many
J gene: TRBJ2-5
V gene: TRBV20-1
D gene: NA
CDR3 protein: CSAGGSSSTQYF
CDR3 DNA: TGCAGTGCTGGAGGGAGTTCGTCTACCCAGTACTTC

clone size: NA
J gene: TRBJ1-5
V gene: TRBV29-1
D gene: NA
CDR3 protein: CSVAADSNQPQHF
CDR3 DNA: TGCAGCGTCGCGGCAGATAGCAATCAGCCCCAGCATTTT

clone size: many
J gene: TRBJ1-1
V gene: TRBV7-3
D gene: NA
CDR3 protein: CASSQLPSDEAFF
CDR3 DNA: TGTGCCAGCAGCCAACTCCCATCCGATGAAGCTTTCTTT

clone size: many
J gene: TRBJ2-3
V gene: TRBV12-3/TRBV12-4
D gene: NA
CDR3 protein: CASSPQDTRTDTQYF
CDR3 DNA: TGTGCCAGCAGTCCTCAGGACACCCGCACAGATACGCAGTATTTT

clone size: many
J gene: TRBJ2-7
V gene: TRBV18
D gene: TRBD2
CDR3 protein: CASSPRGGSPEQYF
CDR3 DNA: TGTGCCAGCTCACCCCGGGGGGGATCCCCCGAGCAGTACTTC

clone size: medium-sized
J gene: TRBJ2-7
V gene: TRBV20-1
D gene: NA
CDR3 protein: CSSPGLPEVMQYF
CDR3 DNA: TGCAGCTCCCCGGGGCTACCCGAGGTTATGCAGTACTTC